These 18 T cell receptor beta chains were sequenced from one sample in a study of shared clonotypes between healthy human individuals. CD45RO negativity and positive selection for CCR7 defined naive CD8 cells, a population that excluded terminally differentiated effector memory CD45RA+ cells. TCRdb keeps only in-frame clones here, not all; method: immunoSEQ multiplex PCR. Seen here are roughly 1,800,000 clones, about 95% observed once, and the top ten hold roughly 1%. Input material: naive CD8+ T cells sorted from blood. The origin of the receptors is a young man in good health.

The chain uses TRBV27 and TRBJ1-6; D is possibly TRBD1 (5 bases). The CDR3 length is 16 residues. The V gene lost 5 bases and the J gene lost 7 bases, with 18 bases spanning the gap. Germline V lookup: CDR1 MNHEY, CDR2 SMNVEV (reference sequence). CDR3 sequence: CASSPSVGEVNSPLHF. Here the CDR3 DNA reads TGTGCCAGCAGTCCATCCGTGGGGGAGGTGAATTCACCCCTCCACTTT.

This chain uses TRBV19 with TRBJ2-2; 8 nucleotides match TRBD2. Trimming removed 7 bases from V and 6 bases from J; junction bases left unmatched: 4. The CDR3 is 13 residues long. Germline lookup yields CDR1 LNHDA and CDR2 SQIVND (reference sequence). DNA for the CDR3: TGTGCCAGTACCGTAGCGGGATCCGGGGAGCTGTTTTTT. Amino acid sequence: CASTVAGSGELFF.

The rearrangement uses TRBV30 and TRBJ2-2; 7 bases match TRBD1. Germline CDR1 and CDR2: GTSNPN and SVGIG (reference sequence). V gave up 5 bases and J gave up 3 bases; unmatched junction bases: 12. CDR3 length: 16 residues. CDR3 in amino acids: CAWGDDRESHTGELFF. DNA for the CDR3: TGTGCCTGGGGCGACGACAGGGAGTCACACACCGGGGAGCTGTTTTTT.

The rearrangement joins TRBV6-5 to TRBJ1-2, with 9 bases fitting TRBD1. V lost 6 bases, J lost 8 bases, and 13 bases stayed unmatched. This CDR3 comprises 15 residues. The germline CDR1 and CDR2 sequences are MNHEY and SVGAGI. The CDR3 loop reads CASSEGQGFYSGYTF. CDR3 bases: TGTGCCAGCAGCGAGGGACAGGGATTTTATTCGGGCTACACCTTC.

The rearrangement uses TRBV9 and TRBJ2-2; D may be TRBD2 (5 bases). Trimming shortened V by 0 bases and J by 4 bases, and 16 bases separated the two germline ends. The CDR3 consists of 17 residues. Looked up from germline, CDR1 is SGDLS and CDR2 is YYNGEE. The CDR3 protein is CASSVGAVDPLTGELFF. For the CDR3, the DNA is TGTGCCAGCAGCGTAGGAGCGGTCGATCCCCTCACCGGGGAGCTGTTTTTT. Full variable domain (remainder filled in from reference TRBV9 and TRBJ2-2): DSGVTQTPKHLITATGQRVTLRCSPRSGDLSVYWYQQSLDQGLQFLIQYYNGEERAKGNILERFSAQQFPDLHSELNLSSLELGDSALYFCASSVGAVDPLTGELFFGEGSRLTVL.

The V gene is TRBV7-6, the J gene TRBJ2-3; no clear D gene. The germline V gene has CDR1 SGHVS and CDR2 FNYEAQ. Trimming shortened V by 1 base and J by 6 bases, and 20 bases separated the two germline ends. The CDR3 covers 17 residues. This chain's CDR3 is CASSLGEVLVGVDTQYF. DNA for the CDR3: TGTGCCAGCAGCTTAGGCGAGGTTCTTGTCGGTGTCGATACGCAGTATTTT. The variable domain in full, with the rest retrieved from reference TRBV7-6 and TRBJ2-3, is GAGVSQSPRYKVTKRGQDVALRCDPISGHVSLYWYRQALGQGPEFLTYFNYEAQQDKSGLPNDRFSAERPEGSISTLTIQRTEQRDSAMYRCASSLGEVLVGVDTQYFGPGTRLTVL.

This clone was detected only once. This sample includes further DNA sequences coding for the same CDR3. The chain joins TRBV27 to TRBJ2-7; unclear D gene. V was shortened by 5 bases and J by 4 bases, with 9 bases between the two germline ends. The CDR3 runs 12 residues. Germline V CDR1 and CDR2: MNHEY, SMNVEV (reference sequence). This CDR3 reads CASSHDSYEQYF. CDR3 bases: TGTGCCAGCAGTCATGACTCGTACGAGCAGTACTTC.

The CDR3, as DNA: TGTGCCAGCAGCGGGGTGTATAGGAATGAGCAGTTCTTC. Protein product: CASSGVYRNEQFF. V is TRBV6-1 and J is TRBJ2-1, with D perhaps TRBD2 (5 bases). Trimming removed 6 bases at V and 7 bases at J, with 13 bases between. CDR3 length equals 13 residues. Germline loops: CDR1 MNHNS, CDR2 SASEGT.

The DNA for the CDR3 is TGTGCCAGCAGCCCGATTCTAGCGGGGGAATTTCGCGAGCAGTACTTC. This codes for CASSPILAGEFREQYF. This rearrangement joins TRBV27 to TRBJ2-7, with TRBD2 identical over 10 bases. The germline gives CDR1 MNHEY, CDR2 SMNVEV (reference sequence). The CDR3 covers 16 residues. With 6 bases clipped from V and 6 bases from J, the junction kept 14 bases outside the gene matches.

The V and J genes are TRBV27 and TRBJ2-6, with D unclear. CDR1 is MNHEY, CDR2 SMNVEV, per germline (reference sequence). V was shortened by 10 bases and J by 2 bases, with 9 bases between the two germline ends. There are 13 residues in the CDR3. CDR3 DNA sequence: TGTGCCACCATGGAAACTGGGGCCAACGTCCTGACTTTC. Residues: CATMETGANVLTF. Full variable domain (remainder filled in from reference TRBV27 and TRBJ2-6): EAQVTQNPRYLITVTGKKLTVTCSQNMNHEYMSWYRQDPGLGLRQIYYSMNVEVTDKGDVPEGYKVSRKEKRNFPLILESPSPNQTSLYFCATMETGANVLTFGAGSRLTVL.

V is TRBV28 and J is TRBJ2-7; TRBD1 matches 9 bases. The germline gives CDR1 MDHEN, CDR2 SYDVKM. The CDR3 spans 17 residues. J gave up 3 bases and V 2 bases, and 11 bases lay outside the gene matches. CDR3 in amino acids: CASSLPRDREGLYEQYF. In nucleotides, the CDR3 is TGTGCCAGCAGTTTACCCCGGGACAGGGAGGGTCTCTACGAGCAGTACTTC.

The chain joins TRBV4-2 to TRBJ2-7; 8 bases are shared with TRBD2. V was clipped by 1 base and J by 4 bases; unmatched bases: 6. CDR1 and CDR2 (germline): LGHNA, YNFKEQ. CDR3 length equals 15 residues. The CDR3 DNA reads TGTGCCAGCAGCCAAGCCTTAGCGGGAACTTACGAGCAGTACTTC. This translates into CASSQALAGTYEQYF.

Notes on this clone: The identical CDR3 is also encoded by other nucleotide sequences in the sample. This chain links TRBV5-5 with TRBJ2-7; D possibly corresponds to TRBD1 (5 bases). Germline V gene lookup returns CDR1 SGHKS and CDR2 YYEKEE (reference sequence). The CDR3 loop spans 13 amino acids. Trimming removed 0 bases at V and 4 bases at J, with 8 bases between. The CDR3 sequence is CASSLAGKYEQYF. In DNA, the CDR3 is TGTGCCAGCAGCTTGGCAGGGAAGTACGAGCAGTACTTC.

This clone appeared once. CDR3 nucleotides: TGTGCCAGCAGCTCGGACAGGGAAGTATCTGGAAACACCATATATTTT. This gives the protein CASSSDREVSGNTIYF. The V and J genes are TRBV7-9 and TRBJ1-3; 8 positions agree with TRBD1. Germline CDR1 SEHNR, CDR2 FQNEAQ (reference sequence). The CDR3 has 16 residues. V trimming: 4 bases; J trimming: 1 base; junction bases outside the gene matches: 6.

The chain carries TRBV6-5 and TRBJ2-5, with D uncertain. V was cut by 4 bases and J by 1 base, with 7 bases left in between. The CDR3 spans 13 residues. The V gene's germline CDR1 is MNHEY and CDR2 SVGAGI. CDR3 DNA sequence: TGTGCCAGCAGTTTCAGCTTCCAAGAGACCCAGTACTTC. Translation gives CASSFSFQETQYF.

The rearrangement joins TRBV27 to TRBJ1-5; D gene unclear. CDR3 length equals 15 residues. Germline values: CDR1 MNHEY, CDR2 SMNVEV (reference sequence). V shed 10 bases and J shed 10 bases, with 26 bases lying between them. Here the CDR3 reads CATAPFSGRVDPQHF. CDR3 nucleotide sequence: TGTGCCACAGCCCCGTTTTCAGGTCGCGTCGATCCCCAGCATTTT.

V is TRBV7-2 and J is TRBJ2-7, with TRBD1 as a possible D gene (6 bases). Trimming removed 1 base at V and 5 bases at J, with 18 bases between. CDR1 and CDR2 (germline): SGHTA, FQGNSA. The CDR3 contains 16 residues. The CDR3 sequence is CASSLVVRGPSNEQYF. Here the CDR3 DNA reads TGTGCCAGCAGCTTAGTTGTCAGGGGCCCCTCTAACGAGCAGTACTTC.

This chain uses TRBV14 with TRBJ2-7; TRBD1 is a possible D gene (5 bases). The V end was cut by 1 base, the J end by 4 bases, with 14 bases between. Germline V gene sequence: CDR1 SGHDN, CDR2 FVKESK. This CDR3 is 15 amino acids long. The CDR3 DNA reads TGTGCCAGCAGCCAAGGGGGCCTTCGCCAGTACGAGCAGTACTTC. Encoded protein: CASSQGGLRQYEQYF.